These 26 T cell receptor beta chains were all obtained from the same sample, sequenced in a study of T cell clonotyping in hematopoietic cell transplantation (dated by TCRdb to about 2021). To prepare the library, the immunoSEQ multiplex PCR assay was applied. Held by TCRdb, this immuneACCESS table contains in-frame sequences only and omits some clones. Under half of the omission traces to an unresolved V gene where checked; the cause of the rest is unknown. The sample table shows approximately 2,000 clones, and around 94% are seen once. The top ten hold roughly 4.5% of the sample. Sample: peripheral blood mononuclear cells. These receptors came from a man aged 50 to 59 in good health. Some clones in this sample may be carry-over from other donors' samples.

The V call is TRBV11-3, the J call TRBJ2-5; D is tentatively TRBD1 or TRBD2 (6 bases each). There are 16 residues in the CDR3. The germline CDR1 and CDR2 sequences are SGHNT and YENEEA. The V and J ends lost 2 bases and 5 bases respectively, with 18 bases between them. For the CDR3, the DNA is TGTGCCAGCAGCTTACAAATCTCGGGGGCGGAGGAGACCCAGTACTTC. Translation: CASSLQISGAEETQYF.

The rearrangement links TRBV5-6 to TRBJ2-7; D not resolved. The V end was cut by 4 bases, the J end by 0 bases, with 8 bases between. Germline V lookup: CDR1 SGHDT, CDR2 YYEEEE. The CDR3 is 13 amino acids. The DNA of the CDR3 is TGTGCCAGCAGCCCCGAGAGCTCCTACGAGCAGTACTTC. This codes for CASSPESSYEQYF.

The chain couples TRBV5-4 to TRBJ2-1; TRBD2 agrees at 7 bases. The CDR3 consists of 12 residues. Germline V gene data show CDR1 as SGHNT and CDR2 as YYREEE (reference sequence). V lost 9 bases and J lost 8; bases outside the gene matches: 8. Written as DNA, the CDR3 is TGTGCCACCCTGCGGGGGAGGGATGAGCAGTTCTTC. Its protein product is CATLRGRDEQFF.

The chain combines TRBV4-3 with TRBJ2-4; D could derive from TRBD1 or TRBD2 (5 bases each). V gave up 0 bases and J gave up 0 bases, with 18 bases separating them. The CDR3 totals 19 residues. From germline, CDR1 is LGHNA and CDR2 YSLEER. For the CDR3, the DNA is TGCGCCAGCAGCCAAGATCCGTCCCTCCGGGGCCTAGCCAAAAACATTCAGTACTTC. Amino acid sequence: CASSQDPSLRGLAKNIQYF.

The rearrangement joins TRBV7-2 to TRBJ2-7; D possibly uses TRBD1 or TRBD2 (8 bases each). The CDR3 contains 14 residues. Trimming removed 5 bases at V and 7 bases at J, with 18 bases between. Germline CDR1 and CDR2: SGHTA and FQGNSA. CDR3 sequence: CASSRGGTGEEQYF. CDR3 nucleotides: TGTGCCAGCAGCCGGGGGGGGACAGGCGAGGAGCAGTACTTC.

The chain uses TRBV5-6 and TRBJ1-6; 8 bases line up with TRBD1. CDR3 length equals 17 residues. CDR1 is SGHDT and CDR2 is YYEEEE in the germline V gene. The J segment lost 10 bases and the V segment lost 4 bases, leaving 16 bases of the junction unmatched. The CDR3 DNA is TGTGCCAGCAGCGCGTCGCTCCGACAGGGGAGGGAGTCACCCCTCCACTTT. As protein: CASSASLRQGRESPLHF. The full variable domain, rest sourced from reference TRBV5-6 and TRBJ1-6, is DAGVTQSPTHLIKTRGQQVTLRCSPKSGHDTVSWYQQALGQGPQFIFQYYEEEERQRGNFPDRFSGHQFPNYSSELNVNALLLGDSALYLCASSASLRQGRESPLHFGNGTRLTVT.

Only one count was recorded for this clone. The V gene is TRBV2, the J gene TRBJ2-3, with D uncertain. Germline-derived CDR1 and CDR2 are SNHLY and FYNNEI. Trimming shortened V by 3 bases and J by 4 bases, and 8 bases separated the two germline ends. The CDR3 covers 13 residues. The CDR3 DNA reads TGTGCCAGCAGTGATCGGGCGGCAGATACGCAGTATTTT. It is translated as CASSDRAADTQYF.

The CDR3: CASSFGEVGPDTQYF. The CDR3 DNA sequence: TGCGCCAGCAGCTTCGGAGAGGTCGGCCCAGATACGCAGTATTTT. The chain recombines TRBV5-1 with TRBJ2-3; D is ambiguous. V shed 2 bases and J shed 4 bases, with 14 bases lying between them. In germline, CDR1 is SGHRS, CDR2 YFSETQ. The CDR3 runs 15 residues.

The chain uses TRBV30 and TRBJ2-7; D is unclear. V lost 0 bases and J lost 5, with 8 bases in between. CDR1 GTSNPN and CDR2 SVGIG come from the germline V gene (reference sequence). The CDR3 contains 12 residues. The chain's CDR3 is CAWSVLWDEQYF. The CDR3 DNA is TGTGCCTGGAGTGTACTTTGGGACGAGCAGTACTTC.

V is TRBV4-1 and J is TRBJ1-5, with a tentative D call TRBD1 (6 bases). Trimming removed 3 bases from V and 6 bases from J, with 12 bases in between. Germline assignment: CDR1 MGHRA and CDR2 YSYEKL. This CDR3 contains 14 residues. CDR3 protein: CASSHPQGSQPQHF. Written as DNA, the CDR3 is TGCGCCAGCAGCCACCCCCAGGGGTCTCAGCCCCAGCATTTT.

The chain links TRBV10-3 to TRBJ1-2; unclear D gene. The V end was cut by 11 bases, the J end by 4 bases, with 14 bases between. The CDR3 covers 12 residues. CDR1 is ENHRY, CDR2 SYGVKD, per germline. The CDR3 bases are TGTGCCGCCCTCCAGGAGTCCTATGGCTACACCTTC. Its translation is CAALQESYGYTF.

V gene TRBV7-3 combines with J gene TRBJ2-1; no definite D call. The CDR3 runs 14 residues. Germline-derived CDR1 and CDR2 are SGHTA and FQGTGA. Between the trimmed V and J ends, which lost 1 base and 5 bases, there was a span of 9 bases. The CDR3 sequence is CASSLMGTHNEQFF. The CDR3 coding sequence is TGTGCCAGCAGCTTAATGGGCACGCACAATGAGCAGTTCTTC.

This clone was detected once. The rearrangement links TRBV7-8 to TRBJ2-3, with a possible D match to TRBD1 (6 bases). The germline CDR1 and CDR2 sequences are SGHVS and FQNEAQ. This CDR3 comprises 20 residues. Trimming took off 2 bases at V and 0 bases at J, with 24 bases between the two ends. CDR3 in DNA: TGTGCCAGCAGCTTAAGGCCGAGACAAACCGGGACAAGGAGCACAGATACGCAGTATTTT. This sequence encodes CASSLRPRQTGTRSTDTQYF. Together with reference TRBV7-8 and TRBJ2-3, the CDR3 gives the full variable domain: GAGVSQSPRYKVAKRGQDVALRCDPISGHVSLFWYQQALGQGPEFLTYFQNEAQLDKSGLPSDRFFAERPEGSVSTLKIQRTQQEDSAVYLCASSLRPRQTGTRSTDTQYFGPGTRLTVL.

The V and J genes are TRBV27 and TRBJ1-4; 7 bases align to TRBD1. The CDR3 has 14 amino acids. J lost 4 bases, V lost 6 bases, and 5 bases had no gene match. CDR1 is MNHEY and CDR2 is SMNVEV in the germline V gene (reference sequence). Here the CDR3 DNA reads TGTGCCAGCAGGCCCGGGGACAGTAATGAAAAACTGTTTTTT. The encoded protein is CASRPGDSNEKLFF. The entire variable domain, with the rest obtained from reference TRBV27 and TRBJ1-4, is as follows: EAQVTQNPRYLITVTGKKLTVTCSQNMNHEYMSWYRQDPGLGLRQIYYSMNVEVTDKGDVPEGYKVSRKEKRNFPLILESPSPNQTSLYFCASRPGDSNEKLFFGSGTQLSVL.

This chain uses TRBV5-4 with TRBJ1-2; 9 bases are a match to TRBD1. The V segment lost 2 bases and the J segment 8 bases; nucleotides outside the gene matches: 13. The CDR3 is 16 amino acids. Germline V gene sequence: CDR1 SGHNT, CDR2 YYREEE (reference sequence). The CDR3 loop is CASSLGLGTGLEGYTF. CDR3 bases: TGTGCCAGCAGCTTAGGTCTCGGGACAGGGTTAGAAGGCTACACCTTC.

The rearrangement joins TRBV7-2 to TRBJ2-3, with D perhaps assigned TRBD1 or TRBD2 (5 bases each). The length of the CDR3 is 15 residues. The germline CDR1 and CDR2 sequences are SGHTA and FQGNSA. Trimming left V 2 bases short and J 2 bases short, with 11 bases between. CDR3 nucleotides: TGTGCCAGCAGCTTACGGGACCCAAACACAGATACGCAGTATTTT. Its protein product is CASSLRDPNTDTQYF.

This clone appeared once. The J gene is TRBJ1-6, the V gene TRBV7-6; TRBD1 agrees at 8 bases. The trim removed 4 bases at V and 10 bases at J, leaving 6 bases unmatched. The CDR3 spans 14 residues. The germline gives CDR1 SGHVS, CDR2 FNYEAQ. CDR3 sequence (DNA): TGTGCCAGCAGCTCTGGACAGGGTAGCTCACCCCTCCACTTT. Translating it yields CASSSGQGSSPLHF.

CDR3 protein: CASRPGMSNQPQHF. Written as DNA, the CDR3 is TGTGCCAGTAGGCCAGGGATGAGCAATCAGCCCCAGCATTTT. The chain has TRBV19 and TRBJ1-5; D perhaps matches TRBD1 (5 bases). Trimming removed 6 bases at V and 1 base at J, with 10 bases between. Germline loops: CDR1 LNHDA, CDR2 SQIVND (reference sequence). The CDR3 covers 14 residues.

The chain recombines TRBV7-2 with TRBJ2-1; 11 nucleotides agree with TRBD2. V was clipped by 1 base and J by 6 bases; unmatched bases: 8. The CDR3 runs 17 residues. The germline V gene has CDR1 SGHTA and CDR2 FQGNSA. The CDR3 DNA follows: TGTGCCAGCAGCTTAGGGCTACTAGCGGGGGTAGGCAATGAGCAGTTCTTC. It is translated as CASSLGLLAGVGNEQFF.

The genes are TRBV11-2 and TRBJ2-3; D is unclear. The V end lost 2 bases, the J end lost 8 bases, and 11 bases lay between the germline ends. The germline V gene encodes CDR1 SGHAT and CDR2 FQNNGV. CDR3 length: 13 residues. The CDR3 loop is CASSLNSIGTQYF. CDR3 sequence (DNA): TGTGCCAGCAGCTTAAACTCCATAGGTACGCAGTATTTT.

V and J are TRBV7-9 and TRBJ1-2, with TRBD1 matching 9 bases. V was clipped by 2 bases and J by 3 bases; unmatched bases: 16. CDR3 length equals 19 residues. Germline V gene sequence: CDR1 SEHNR, CDR2 FQNEAQ (reference sequence). In DNA form, the CDR3 reads TGTGCCAGCAGCTTATTTAGGGGGACAGGGACGACGAAACACTATGGCTACACCTTC. Translating gives CASSLFRGTGTTKHYGYTF.

CDR3 region: CASSPQQGKNTEAFF. The DNA of the CDR3 is TGTGCCAGCAGCCCGCAACAGGGGAAGAACACTGAAGCTTTCTTT. The V and J genes are TRBV7-3 and TRBJ1-1; 7 bases map to TRBD1. Germline CDR1 SGHTA, CDR2 FQGTGA. V gave up 5 bases and J gave up 1 base; unmatched junction bases: 7. This CDR3 contains 15 residues.

The chain recombines TRBV9 with TRBJ2-2; D is perhaps TRBD1 (6 bases). Trimming shortened V by 3 bases and J by 6 bases, and 21 bases separated the two germline ends. The CDR3 length is 17 residues. CDR1 is SGDLS, CDR2 YYNGEE, per germline. The CDR3 bases are TGTGCCAGCAGCGCACAGGGCTCCAGCCTTCGTCCCGGGGAGCTGTTTTTT. This translates into CASSAQGSSLRPGELFF.

The chain combines TRBV10-3 with TRBJ2-7; D is perhaps TRBD2 (5 bases). Germline-derived CDR1 and CDR2 are ENHRY and SYGVKD. Between the trimmed V and J ends, which lost 3 bases and 1 base, there was a span of 10 bases. The CDR3 covers 14 residues. The chain's CDR3 is CAISDPAGSYEQYF. The CDR3 nucleotides read TGTGCCATCAGTGACCCCGCGGGTTCCTACGAGCAGTACTTC.

This clone appeared a single time. This sequence joins TRBV11-2 and TRBJ2-4, with D perhaps TRBD1 or TRBD2 (6 bases each). The germline CDR1 and CDR2 sequences are SGHAT and FQNNGV. Trimming removed 5 bases from V and 10 bases from J, with 24 bases in between. The CDR3 totals 16 residues. CDR3 loop: CASSTRGPYGGLIQYF. The DNA of the CDR3 is TGTGCCAGCAGCACACGGGGGCCTTACGGCGGGCTTATTCAGTACTTC. The whole variable domain, remainder taken from reference TRBV11-2 and TRBJ2-4, is EAGVAQSPRYKIIEKRQSVAFWCNPISGHATLYWYQQILGQGPKLLIQFQNNGVVDDSQLPKDRFSAERLKGVDSTLKIQPAKLEDSAVYLCASSTRGPYGGLIQYFGAGTRLSVL.

The gene calls are TRBV2 and TRBJ2-7; 11 nucleotides align to TRBD2. This CDR3 is 18 amino acids long. Germline V gene lookup returns CDR1 SNHLY and CDR2 FYNNEI. J was trimmed by 4 bases and V by 2 bases; bases with no gene match: 13. The CDR3 DNA follows: TGTGCCAGCAGTGAATTTCCCCTTGGGACTAGCGGAAAGTACGAGCAGTACTTC. Its protein is CASSEFPLGTSGKYEQYF.